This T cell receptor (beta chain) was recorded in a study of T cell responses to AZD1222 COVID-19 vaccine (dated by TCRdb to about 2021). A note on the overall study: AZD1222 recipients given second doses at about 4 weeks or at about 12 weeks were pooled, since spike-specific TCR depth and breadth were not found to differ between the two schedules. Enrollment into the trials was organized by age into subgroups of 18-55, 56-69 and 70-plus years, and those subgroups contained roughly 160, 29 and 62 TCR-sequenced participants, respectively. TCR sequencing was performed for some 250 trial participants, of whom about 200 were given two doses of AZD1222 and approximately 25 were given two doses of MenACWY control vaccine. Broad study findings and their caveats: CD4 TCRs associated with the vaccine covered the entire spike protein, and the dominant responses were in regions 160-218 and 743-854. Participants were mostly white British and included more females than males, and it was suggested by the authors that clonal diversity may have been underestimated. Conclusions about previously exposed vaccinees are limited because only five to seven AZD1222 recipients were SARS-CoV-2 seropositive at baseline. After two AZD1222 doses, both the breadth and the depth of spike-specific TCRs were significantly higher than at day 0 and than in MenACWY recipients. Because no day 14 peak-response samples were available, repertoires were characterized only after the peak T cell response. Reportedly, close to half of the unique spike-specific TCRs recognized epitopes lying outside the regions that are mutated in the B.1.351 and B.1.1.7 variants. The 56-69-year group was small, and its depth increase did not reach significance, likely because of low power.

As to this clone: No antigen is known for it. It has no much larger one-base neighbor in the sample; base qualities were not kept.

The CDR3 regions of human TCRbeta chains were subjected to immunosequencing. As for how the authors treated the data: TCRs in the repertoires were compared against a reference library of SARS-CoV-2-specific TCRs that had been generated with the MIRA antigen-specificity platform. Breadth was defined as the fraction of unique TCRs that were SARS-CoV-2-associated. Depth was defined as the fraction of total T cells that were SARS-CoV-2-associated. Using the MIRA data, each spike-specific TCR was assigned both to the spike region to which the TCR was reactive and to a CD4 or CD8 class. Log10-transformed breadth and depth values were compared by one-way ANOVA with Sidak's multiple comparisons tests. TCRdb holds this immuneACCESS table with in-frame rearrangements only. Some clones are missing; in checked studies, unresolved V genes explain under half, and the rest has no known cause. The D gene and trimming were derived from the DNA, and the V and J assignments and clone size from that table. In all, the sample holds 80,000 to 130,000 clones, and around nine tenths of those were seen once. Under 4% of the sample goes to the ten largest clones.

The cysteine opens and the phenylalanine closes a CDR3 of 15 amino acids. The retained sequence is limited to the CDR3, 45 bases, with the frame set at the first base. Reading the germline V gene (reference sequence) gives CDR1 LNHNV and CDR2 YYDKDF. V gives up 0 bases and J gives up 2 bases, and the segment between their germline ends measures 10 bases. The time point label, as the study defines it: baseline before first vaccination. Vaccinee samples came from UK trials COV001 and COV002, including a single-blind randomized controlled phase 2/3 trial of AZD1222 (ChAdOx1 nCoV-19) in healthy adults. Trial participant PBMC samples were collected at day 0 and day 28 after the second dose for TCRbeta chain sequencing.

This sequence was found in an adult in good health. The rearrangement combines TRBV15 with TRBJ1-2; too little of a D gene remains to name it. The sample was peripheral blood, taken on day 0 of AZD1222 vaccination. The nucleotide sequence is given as TGTGCCACCAGCAGAGATTTGAGCAGAAACTATGGCTACACCTTC. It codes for CATSRDLSRNYGYTF.